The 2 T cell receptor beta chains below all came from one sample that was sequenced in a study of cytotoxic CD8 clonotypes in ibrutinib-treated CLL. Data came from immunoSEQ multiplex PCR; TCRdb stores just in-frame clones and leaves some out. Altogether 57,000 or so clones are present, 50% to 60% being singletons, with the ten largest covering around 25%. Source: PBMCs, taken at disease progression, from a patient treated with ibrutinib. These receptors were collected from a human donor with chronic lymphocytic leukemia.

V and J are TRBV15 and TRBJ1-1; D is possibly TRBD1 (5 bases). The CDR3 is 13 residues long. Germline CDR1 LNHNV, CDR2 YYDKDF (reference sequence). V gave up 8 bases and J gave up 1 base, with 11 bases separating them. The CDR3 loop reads CATLTAPNTEAFF. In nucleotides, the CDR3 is TGTGCCACCCTGACAGCACCGAACACTGAAGCTTTCTTT.

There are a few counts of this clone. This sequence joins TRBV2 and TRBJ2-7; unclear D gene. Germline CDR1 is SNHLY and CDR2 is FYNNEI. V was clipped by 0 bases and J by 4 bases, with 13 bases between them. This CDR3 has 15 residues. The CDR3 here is CASSEALNERYEQYF. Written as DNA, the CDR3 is TGTGCCAGCAGTGAAGCGCTGAACGAGCGATACGAGCAGTACTTC.